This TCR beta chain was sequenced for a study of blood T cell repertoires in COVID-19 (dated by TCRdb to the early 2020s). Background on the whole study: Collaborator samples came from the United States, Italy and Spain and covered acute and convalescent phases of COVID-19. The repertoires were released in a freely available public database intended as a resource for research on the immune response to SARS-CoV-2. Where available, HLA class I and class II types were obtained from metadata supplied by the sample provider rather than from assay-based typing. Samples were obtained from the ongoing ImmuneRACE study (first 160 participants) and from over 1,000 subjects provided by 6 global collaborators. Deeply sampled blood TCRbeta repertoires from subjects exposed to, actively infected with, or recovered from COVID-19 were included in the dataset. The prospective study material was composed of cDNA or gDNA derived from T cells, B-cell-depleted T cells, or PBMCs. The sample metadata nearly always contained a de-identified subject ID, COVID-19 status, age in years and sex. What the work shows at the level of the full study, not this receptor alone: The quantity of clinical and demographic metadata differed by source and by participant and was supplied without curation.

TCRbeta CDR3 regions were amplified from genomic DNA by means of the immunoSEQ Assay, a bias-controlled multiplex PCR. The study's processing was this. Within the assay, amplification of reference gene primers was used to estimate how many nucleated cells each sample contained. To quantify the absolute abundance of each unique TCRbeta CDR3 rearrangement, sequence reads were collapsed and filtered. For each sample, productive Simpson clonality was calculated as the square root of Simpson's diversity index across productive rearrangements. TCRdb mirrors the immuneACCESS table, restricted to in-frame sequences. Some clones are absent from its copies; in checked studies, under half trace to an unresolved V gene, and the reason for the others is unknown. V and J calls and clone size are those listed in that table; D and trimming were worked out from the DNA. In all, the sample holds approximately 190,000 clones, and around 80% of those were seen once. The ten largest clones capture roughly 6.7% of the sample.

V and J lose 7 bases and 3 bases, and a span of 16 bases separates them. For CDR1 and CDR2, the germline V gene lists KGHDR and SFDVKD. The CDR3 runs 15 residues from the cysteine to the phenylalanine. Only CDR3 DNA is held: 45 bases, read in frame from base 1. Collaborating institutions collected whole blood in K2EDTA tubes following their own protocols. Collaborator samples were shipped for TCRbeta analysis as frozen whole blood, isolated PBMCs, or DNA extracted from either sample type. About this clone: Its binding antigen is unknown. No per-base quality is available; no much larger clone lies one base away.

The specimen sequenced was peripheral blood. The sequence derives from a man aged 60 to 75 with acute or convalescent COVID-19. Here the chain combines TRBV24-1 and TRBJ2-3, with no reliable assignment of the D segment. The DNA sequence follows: TGTGCCACCAGCGGTCGCGGAGTGCAAACAGATACGCAGTATTTT. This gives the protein CATSGRGVQTDTQYF.